These 9 T cell receptor beta chains were all obtained from the same sample, sequenced in a study of blood T cell repertoires in COVID-19. This table comes from immunoSEQ multiplex PCR, and its TCRdb copy is limited to in-frame clones, with some not included. The sample shows 55,000 to 80,000 clones, around four fifths of them seen only once. Specimen: peripheral blood. The receptors originated from a woman older than 75 with acute or convalescent COVID-19.

V and J are TRBV7-2 and TRBJ2-1; 12 bases map to TRBD2. This CDR3 has 15 residues. V was pared by 1 base and J by 7 bases, with 2 bases of the junction left unmatched. Germline V lookup: CDR1 SGHTA, CDR2 FQGNSA. The CDR3: CASSLVGTSGNEQFF. In nucleotides, the CDR3 is TGTGCCAGCAGCTTAGTAGGGACTAGCGGGAATGAGCAGTTCTTC.

The chain carries TRBV5-1 and TRBJ1-4; 8 bases agree with TRBD1. Germline trimming cut 4 bases from V and 8 bases from J; bases unmatched to any gene: 10. The germline gives CDR1 SGHRS, CDR2 YFSETQ. This CDR3 has 15 amino acids. CDR3 nucleotide sequence: TGCGCCAGCAGCCTAGACAGGGGAGGTCGGGAAAAACTGTTTTTT. Its protein product is CASSLDRGGREKLFF.

This sequence joins TRBV6-6 and TRBJ2-7; 7 nucleotides match TRBD1. V lost 5 bases to trimming and J lost 7 bases; unmatched junction nucleotides: 11. The CDR3 extends over 14 amino acids. Germline assignment: CDR1 MNHNY and CDR2 SVGAGI (reference sequence). Written as DNA, the CDR3 is TGTGCCAGCAGTCCTATACAGGGGCAGGGGGAGCAGTACTTC. Its translation is CASSPIQGQGEQYF.

This chain connects TRBV5-5 to TRBJ2-1, with D possibly TRBD1 on 6 matching bases. Deletions cut 0 bases from V and 4 bases from J, with 8 bases between. The CDR3 has 14 residues. CDR1 SGHKS and CDR2 YYEKEE come from the germline V gene (reference sequence). The CDR3 reads CASSLGQGYNEQFF. The CDR3 DNA sequence: TGTGCCAGCAGCTTGGGCCAGGGGTACAATGAGCAGTTCTTC. The full variable domain, in which reference TRBV5-5 and TRBJ2-1 provide the parts outside the CDR3, is DAGVTQSPTHLIKTRGQQVTLRCSPISGHKSVSWYQQVLGQGPQFIFQYYEKEERGRGNFPDRFSARQFPNYSSELNVNALLLGDSALYLCASSLGQGYNEQFFGPGTRLTVL.

The chain is built from TRBV3-1 (or the pseudogene TRBV3-2) and TRBJ1-2; possibly TRBD1 for D (5 bases). Germline V gene lookup returns CDR1 LGHDT and CDR2 YNNKEL (reference sequence). The length of the CDR3 is 14 residues. V lost 4 bases to trimming and J lost 8 bases, with 17 bases between them. CDR3 amino acids: CASSPHPGFWGYTF. The DNA of the CDR3 is TGTGCCAGCAGCCCCCATCCAGGGTTCTGGGGCTACACCTTC.

This rearrangement joins TRBV29-1 to TRBJ1-5; 11 bases are shared with TRBD1. Germline CDR1 SQVTM, CDR2 ANQGSEA. Trimming took 4 bases from V and 5 from J; bases not matched to a gene: 7. The CDR3 is 15 amino acids. The CDR3 bases are TGCAGCGTTGCCTTTTCGGGACAGGGGGATCAGCCCCAGCATTTT. Encoded protein: CSVAFSGQGDQPQHF.

The chain uses TRBV18 and TRBJ1-5, with D possibly being TRBD1 (6 bases). V was cut by 4 bases and J by 3 bases, with 16 bases left in between. CDR3 length: 16 residues. The germline CDR1 and CDR2 sequences are KGHSH and LQKENI. CDR3 coding DNA: TGTGCCAGCTCACATACCCAGGGGAACCCCAATCAGCCCCAGCATTTT. Encoded protein: CASSHTQGNPNQPQHF.

This chain uses TRBV6-1 with TRBJ1-5; a weak D match, TRBD1 (5 bases). Trimming pared 2 bases from V and 4 bases from J, leaving 15 bases between. The germline V gene encodes CDR1 MNHNS and CDR2 SASEGT. The CDR3 covers 16 residues. The CDR3 here is CASSESGGAVNQPQHF. CDR3 DNA sequence: TGTGCCAGCAGTGAATCCGGGGGTGCAGTTAATCAGCCCCAGCATTTT.

The chain combines TRBV18 with TRBJ1-5; D is uncertain. The V and J ends lost 2 bases and 6 bases respectively, with 11 bases between them. This CDR3 comprises 14 residues. The germline CDR1 and CDR2 sequences are KGHSH and LQKENI. The CDR3 sequence is CASSPTGGRQPQHF. Here the CDR3 DNA reads TGTGCCAGCTCACCAACGGGAGGACGTCAGCCCCAGCATTTT.